The 3 T cell receptor beta chains below were found in one sample sequenced in a study of blood T cell repertoires in COVID-19. Clones were read by immunoSEQ multiplex PCR, and TCRdb kept only the in-frame ones, dropping some. The sample has approximately 200,000 clones; 75% to 85% are singletons. The sequenced sample consisted of PBMCs or T cells enriched from blood (not recorded which). Receptors were obtained from a woman between 35 and 50 years old with acute COVID-19.

The CDR3 sequence is CGTGAASPLHF. The DNA for the CDR3 is TGCGGTACAGGGGCGGCTTCACCCCTCCACTTT. This chain links TRBV20-1 with TRBJ1-6; TRBD1 aligns across 7 bases. Germline V gene data show CDR1 as DFQATT and CDR2 as SNEGSKA (reference sequence). CDR3 length: 11 amino acids.

This chain uses TRBV12-3 or TRBV12-4 with TRBJ1-5, with D perhaps TRBD1 (5 bases). The CDR3 extends over 13 amino acids. V shed 6 bases and J shed 6 bases, with 12 bases lying between them. The CDR3 spells CASSPTGFQPQHF. The CDR3 nucleotides are TGTGCCAGCAGCCCAACAGGTTTTCAGCCCCAGCATTTT.

The rearrangement links TRBV28 to TRBJ2-1; D is possibly TRBD1 (6 bases). The V and J ends lost 2 bases and 2 bases respectively, with 13 bases between them. CDR3 length equals 16 residues. CDR1 is MDHEN and CDR2 is SYDVKM in the germline V gene. The chain's CDR3 is CASSLQDSHAYNEQFF. CDR3 nucleotide sequence: TGTGCCAGCAGTTTACAGGACAGTCACGCCTACAATGAGCAGTTCTTC.